This T cell receptor (beta chain) was sequenced for a study of cytomegalovirus exposure and HLA in healthy donors. CDR1 and CDR2 (germline): SGHRS, YFSETQ. The V gene end was trimmed by 4 bases and the J gene end by 5 bases; junction bases not matched to a gene: 8. This CDR3 spans 16 amino acids. General observations from the study: In vitro checks showed that three CMV-associated chains really do target CMV antigens.

It was the approximately 130-subject validation cohort, separate from the roughly 700-subject first cohort, to which the donors belonged. The table came from immunoSEQ multiplex PCR; TCRdb's copy has only in-frame clones and leaves some out. The table lists under 300,000 clones, approximately 83% of them singletons, with less than 1.5% in the top ten. The table lists this clone with a count of one. The antigen remains undetermined. Sequenced: PBMCs. The sequence was obtained from a young woman in good health and CMV-seropositive. The chain links TRBV5-1 to TRBJ1-5; 11 positions match TRBD1. The CDR3 nucleotides are TGCGCCAGCAGCCCCGGACAGGGGGCTGAGTATCAGCCCCAGCATTTT. Translation: CASSPGQGAEYQPQHF.